What follows is one T cell receptor (beta chain) and its context. The data are from a study of blood T cell repertoires in COVID-19. Whole-study context: Some COVID-19 samples were acute and others convalescent; all came from the United States, Italy and Spain. T cells, B-cell-depleted T cells, or PBMCs provided the cDNA or gDNA that served as material.

Here immunoSEQ multiplex PCR was the method, and the copy in TCRdb shows in-frame clones only, minus some. This sample has 110,000 or so clones, with about four fifths found just once. CDR1 and CDR2 (germline): LGHNA, YSLEER. The CDR3 consists of 12 residues. V was pared by 1 base and J by 7 bases, with 4 bases between. Sequenced input: peripheral blood. The genes are TRBV4-3 and TRBJ2-2; no firm D call. The clonotype was recovered from a woman aged 40 to 55 with acute or convalescent COVID-19. The CDR3 DNA follows: TGCGCCAGCAGCCAAGTCAGCGGGGAGCTGTTTTTT. Translating it yields CASSQVSGELFF.